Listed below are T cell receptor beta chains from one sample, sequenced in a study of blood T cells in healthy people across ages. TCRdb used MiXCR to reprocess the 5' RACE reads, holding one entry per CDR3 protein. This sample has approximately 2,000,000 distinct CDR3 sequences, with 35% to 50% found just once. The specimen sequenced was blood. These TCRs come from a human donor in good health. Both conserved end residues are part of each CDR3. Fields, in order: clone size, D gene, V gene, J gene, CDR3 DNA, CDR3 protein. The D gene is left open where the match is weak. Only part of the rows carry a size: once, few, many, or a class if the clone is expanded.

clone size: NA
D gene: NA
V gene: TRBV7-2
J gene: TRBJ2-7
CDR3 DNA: TGTGCCAGCAGCTTAGCCGGGCCGGGCTACGAGCAGTACTTC
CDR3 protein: CASSLAGPGYEQYF

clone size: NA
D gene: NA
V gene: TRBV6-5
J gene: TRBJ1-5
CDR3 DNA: TGTGCCAGCAGCCAGACAGGCCCGGGTTGGCAGCCCCAGCATTTT
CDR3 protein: CASSQTGPGWQPQHF

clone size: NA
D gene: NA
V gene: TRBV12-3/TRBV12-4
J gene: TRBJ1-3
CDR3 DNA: TGTGCCAGCAGTTCCCGGGCAGAAAACACCATATATTTT
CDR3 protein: CASSSRAENTIYF

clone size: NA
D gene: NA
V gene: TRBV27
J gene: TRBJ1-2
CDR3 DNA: TGTGCCAGCAGTTTATCAGTCAGGGGCTATGGCTACACCTTC
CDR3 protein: CASSLSVRGYGYTF

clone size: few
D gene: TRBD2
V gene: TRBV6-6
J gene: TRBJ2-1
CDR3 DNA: TGTGCCAGCCAGTTTTTCACTAGCGGGTACAATGAGCAGTTCTTC
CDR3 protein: CASQFFTSGYNEQFF

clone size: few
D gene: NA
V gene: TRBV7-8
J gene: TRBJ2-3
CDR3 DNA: TGTGCCAGCAGCTTATTTGGTCTAGTCAAGACAGATACGCAGTATTTT
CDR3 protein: CASSLFGLVKTDTQYF

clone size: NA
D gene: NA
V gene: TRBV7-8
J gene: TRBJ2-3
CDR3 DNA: TGTGCCAGCAGCTCCCCAGTAACCAGCACAGATACGCAGTATTTT
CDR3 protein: CASSSPVTSTDTQYF

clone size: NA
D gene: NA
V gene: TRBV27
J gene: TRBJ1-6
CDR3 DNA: TGTGCCAGCAGTTTATTTCAGGGAGGCTCGGGATCACCCCTCCACTTT
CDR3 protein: CASSLFQGGSGSPLHF

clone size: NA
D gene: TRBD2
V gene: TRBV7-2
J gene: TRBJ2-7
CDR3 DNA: TGTGCCAGCAGGTATAGCGGGGGCCGCTCCTACGAGCAGTACTTC
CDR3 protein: CASRYSGGRSYEQYF

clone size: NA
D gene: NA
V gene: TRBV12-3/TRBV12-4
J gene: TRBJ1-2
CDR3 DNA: TGTGCCAGCAGTTTGGTCAGATTCGTAAATGGCTACACCTTC
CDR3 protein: CASSLVRFVNGYTF

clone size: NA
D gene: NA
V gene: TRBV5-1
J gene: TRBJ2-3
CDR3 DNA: TGCGCCAGCAGCCAACAGGACGGCTACGAGCAGTATTTT
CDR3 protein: CASSQQDGYEQYF

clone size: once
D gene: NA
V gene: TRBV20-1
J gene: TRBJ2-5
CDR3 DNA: TGCAGTGCCCCTCCCCGGCAGGGTGGAACGGGGACCCAGTACTTC
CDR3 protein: CSAPPRQGGTGTQYF

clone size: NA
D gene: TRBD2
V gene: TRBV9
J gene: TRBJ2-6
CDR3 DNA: TGTGCCAACAGCGCCCGACTAGCGGAGACCAAAACTGGGGCCAACGTCCTGACTTTC
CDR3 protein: CANSARLAETKTGANVLTF

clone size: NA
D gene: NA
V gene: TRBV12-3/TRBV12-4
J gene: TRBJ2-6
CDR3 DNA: TGTGCCAGCAGACTTGGTGCTGGGGCCAACGTCCTGACTTTC
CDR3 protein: CASRLGAGANVLTF

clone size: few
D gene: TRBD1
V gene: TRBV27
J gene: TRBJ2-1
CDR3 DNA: TGTGCCAGTACTTACTTGCCGGGACAGGGGAATGAGCAGTTCTTC
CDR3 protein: CASTYLPGQGNEQFF

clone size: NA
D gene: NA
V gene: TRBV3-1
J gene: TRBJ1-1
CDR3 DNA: TGTGCCAGCAGCCAAGGGGGAAAAGAGAACACTGAAGCTTTCTTT
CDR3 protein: CASSQGGKENTEAFF

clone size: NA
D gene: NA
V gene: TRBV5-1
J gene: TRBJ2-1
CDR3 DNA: TGCGCCAGCAGCTTCGGGCAGGGATTTTACAATGAGCAGTTCTTC
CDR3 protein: CASSFGQGFYNEQFF

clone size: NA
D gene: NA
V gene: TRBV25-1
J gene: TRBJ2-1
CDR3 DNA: TGTGCCAGCAGCACCCTCACGCGGACTAGGGGGAGGGATGAGCAGTTCTTC
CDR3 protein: CASSTLTRTRGRDEQFF

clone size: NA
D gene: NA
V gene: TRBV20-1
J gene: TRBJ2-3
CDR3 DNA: TGCAGTGCTAGAGAGGGGTGGGGTACGCAGTATTTT
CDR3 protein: CSAREGWGTQYF

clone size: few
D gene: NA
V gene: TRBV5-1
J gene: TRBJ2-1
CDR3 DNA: TGCGCCAGCAGCTTGGTTTTCTGGGATGAGCAGTTCTTC
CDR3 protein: CASSLVFWDEQFF

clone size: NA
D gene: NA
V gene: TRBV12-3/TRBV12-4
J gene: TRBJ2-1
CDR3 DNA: TGTGCCAGCAGGTCACCCGGGGGAGACTCCTACAATGAGCAGTTCTTC
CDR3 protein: CASRSPGGDSYNEQFF

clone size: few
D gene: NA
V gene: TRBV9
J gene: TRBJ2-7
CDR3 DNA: TGTGCCAGCAGCGTAGGCGGGTCAGGGACCTACGAGCAGTACTTC
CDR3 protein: CASSVGGSGTYEQYF

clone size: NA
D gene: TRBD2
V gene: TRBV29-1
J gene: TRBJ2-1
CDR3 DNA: TGCAGCGCGGGACTAGCGGGGGATAACTGCTACAATGAGCAGTTCTTC
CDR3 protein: CSAGLAGDNCYNEQFF

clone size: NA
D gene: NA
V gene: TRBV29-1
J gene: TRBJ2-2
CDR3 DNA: TGCAGCGTGGGTGGCTCCCGGGGCACCGGGGAGCTGTTTTTT
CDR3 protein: CSVGGSRGTGELFF

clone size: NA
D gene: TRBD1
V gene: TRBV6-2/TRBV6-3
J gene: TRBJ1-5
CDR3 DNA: TGTGCCAGCAGACCGGGACAGGAGGGTCAGCCCCAGCATTTT
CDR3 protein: CASRPGQEGQPQHF

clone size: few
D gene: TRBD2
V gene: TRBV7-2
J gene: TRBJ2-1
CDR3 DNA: TGTGCCAGCAGCGTTGGGACTAGCGGGACCTACAATGAGCAGTTCTTC
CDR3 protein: CASSVGTSGTYNEQFF

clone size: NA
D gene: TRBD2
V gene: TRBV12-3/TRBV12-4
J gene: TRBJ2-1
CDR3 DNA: TGTACCAGCGGTTTTGAGAGTCTAGCGGTGTACAATGAGCGGTTCTTC
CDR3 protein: CTSGFESLAVYNERFF

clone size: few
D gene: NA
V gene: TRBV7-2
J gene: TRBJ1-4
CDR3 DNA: TGTGCCAGCAGCCTAGCCGGGGTCCTAACTAATGAAAAACTGTTTTTT
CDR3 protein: CASSLAGVLTNEKLFF

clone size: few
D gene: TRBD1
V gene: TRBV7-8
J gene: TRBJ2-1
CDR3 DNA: TGTGCCAGCAGCTCCCGGGACAGGGGCTCCTCCTACAATGAGCAGTTCTTC
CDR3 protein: CASSSRDRGSSYNEQFF

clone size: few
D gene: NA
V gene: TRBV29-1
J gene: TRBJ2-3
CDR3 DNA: TGCAGCATTGTTGGGAGGGGGGCAGATACGCAGTATTTT
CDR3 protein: CSIVGRGADTQYF

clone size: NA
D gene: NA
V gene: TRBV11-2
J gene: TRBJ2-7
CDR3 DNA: TGTGCCAGCAGCCGTAAGGCCGGGACCGAGGCGACCCATACGCAGTACTTC
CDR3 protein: CASSRKAGTEATHTQYF

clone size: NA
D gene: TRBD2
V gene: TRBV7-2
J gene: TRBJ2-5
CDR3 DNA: TGTGCCAGCAGCTTTAGCGGGGGGTCGGGGACCCAGTACTTC
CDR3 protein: CASSFSGGSGTQYF

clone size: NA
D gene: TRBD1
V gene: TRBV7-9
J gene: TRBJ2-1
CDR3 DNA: TGTGCCAGCAATAACCGGGACAGGGGCTACAATGAGCAGTTCTTC
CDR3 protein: CASNNRDRGYNEQFF

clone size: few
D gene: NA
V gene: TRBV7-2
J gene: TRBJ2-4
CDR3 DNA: TGTGCCAGCAGCTTAGGATACCGGACAGCTCTAGCCAAAAACATTCAGTACTTC
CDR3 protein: CASSLGYRTALAKNIQYF

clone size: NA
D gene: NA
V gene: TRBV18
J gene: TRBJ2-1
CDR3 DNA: TGTGCCAGCTCACCCACCTCTTGGGGTGAGCAGTTCTTC
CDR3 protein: CASSPTSWGEQFF

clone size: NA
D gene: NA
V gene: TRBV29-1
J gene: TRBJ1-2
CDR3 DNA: TGCAGCGTTGTTCACTTCGGGTATGGCTACACCTTC
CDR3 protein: CSVVHFGYGYTF

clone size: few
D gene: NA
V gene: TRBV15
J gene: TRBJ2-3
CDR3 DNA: TGTGCCACCAGGACTGCCTCTAGCACAGATACGCAGTATTTT
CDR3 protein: CATRTASSTDTQYF

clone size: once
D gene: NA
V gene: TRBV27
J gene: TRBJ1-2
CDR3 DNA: TGTGCCAGCAGTCCCGGGGCGGGGGAGTCAACTAACTATGGCTACACCTTC
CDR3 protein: CASSPGAGESTNYGYTF

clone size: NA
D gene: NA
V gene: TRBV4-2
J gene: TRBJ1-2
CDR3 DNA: TGTGCCAGCAGCCAAGAAAGAGGACGAAACTATGGCTACACCTTC
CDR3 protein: CASSQERGRNYGYTF

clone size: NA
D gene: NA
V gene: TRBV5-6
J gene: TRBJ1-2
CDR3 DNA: TGTGCCAGCAGCTTAGGGTCGTTGCGGTATGGCTACACCTTC
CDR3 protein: CASSLGSLRYGYTF